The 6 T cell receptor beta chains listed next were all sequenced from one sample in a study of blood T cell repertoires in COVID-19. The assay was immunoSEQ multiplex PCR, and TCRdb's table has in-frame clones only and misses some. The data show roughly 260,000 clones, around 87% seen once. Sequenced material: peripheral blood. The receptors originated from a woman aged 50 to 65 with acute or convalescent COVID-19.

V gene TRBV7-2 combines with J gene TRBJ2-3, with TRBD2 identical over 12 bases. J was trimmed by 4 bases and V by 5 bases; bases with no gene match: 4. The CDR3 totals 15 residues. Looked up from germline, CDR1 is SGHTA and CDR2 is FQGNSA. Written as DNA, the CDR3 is TGTGCCAGCAGCGCCCTAGCGGGAGGGCCAGATACGCAGTATTTT. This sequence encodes CASSALAGGPDTQYF.

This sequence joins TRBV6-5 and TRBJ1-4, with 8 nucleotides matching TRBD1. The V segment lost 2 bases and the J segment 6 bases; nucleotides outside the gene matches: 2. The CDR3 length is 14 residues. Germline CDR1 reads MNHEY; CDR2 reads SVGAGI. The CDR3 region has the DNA TGTGCCAGCAGTTACCGGACAGGGTATGAAAAACTGTTTTTT. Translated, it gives CASSYRTGYEKLFF.

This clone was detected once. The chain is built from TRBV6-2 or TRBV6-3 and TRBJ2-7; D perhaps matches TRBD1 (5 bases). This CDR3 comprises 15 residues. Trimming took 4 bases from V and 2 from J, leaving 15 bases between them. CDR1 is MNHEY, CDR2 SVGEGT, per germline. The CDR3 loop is CASSFTGAGAYEQYF. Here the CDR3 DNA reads TGTGCCAGCAGTTTCACAGGCGCCGGAGCCTACGAGCAGTACTTC.

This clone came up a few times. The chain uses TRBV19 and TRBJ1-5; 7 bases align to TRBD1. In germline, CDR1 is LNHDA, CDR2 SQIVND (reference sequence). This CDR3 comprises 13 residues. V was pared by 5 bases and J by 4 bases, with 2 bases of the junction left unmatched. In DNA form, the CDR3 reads TGTGCCAGTAGTGCGACAGGGAATCAGCCCCAGCATTTT. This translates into CASSATGNQPQHF. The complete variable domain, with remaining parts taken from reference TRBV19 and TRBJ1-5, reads DGGITQSPKYLFRKEGQNVTLSCEQNLNHDAMYWYRQDPGQGLRLIYYSQIVNDFQKGDIAEGYSVSREKKESFPLTVTSAQKNPTAFYLCASSATGNQPQHFGDGTRLSIL.

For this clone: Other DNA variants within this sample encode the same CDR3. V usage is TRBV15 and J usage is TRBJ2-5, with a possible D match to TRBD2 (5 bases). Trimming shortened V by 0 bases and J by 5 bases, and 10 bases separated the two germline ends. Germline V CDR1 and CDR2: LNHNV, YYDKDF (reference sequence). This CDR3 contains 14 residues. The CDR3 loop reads CATSRDRGSETQYF. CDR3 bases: TGTGCCACCAGCAGAGACCGAGGGAGCGAGACCCAGTACTTC. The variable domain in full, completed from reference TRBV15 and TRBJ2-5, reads DAMVIQNPRYQVTQFGKPVTLSCSQTLNHNVMYWYQQKSSQAPKLLFHYYDKDFNNEADTPDNFQSRRPNTSFCFLDIRSPGLGDTAMYLCATSRDRGSETQYFGPGTRLLVL.

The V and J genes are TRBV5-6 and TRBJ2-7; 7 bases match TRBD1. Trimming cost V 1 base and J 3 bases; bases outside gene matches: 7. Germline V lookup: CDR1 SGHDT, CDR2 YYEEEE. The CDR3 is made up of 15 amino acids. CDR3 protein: CASSLQGQTSYEQYF. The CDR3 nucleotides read TGTGCCAGCAGCTTGCAGGGACAGACAAGCTACGAGCAGTACTTC.